Each of the 8 T cell receptor beta chains below was sequenced from the same sample in a study of CD8+ T cells in alopecia areata. As the sequencing template, cDNA was produced by extracting RNA and reverse transcribing it. Here immunoSEQ multiplex PCR was the method, and the copy in TCRdb shows in-frame clones only, minus some. The sample consists of about 130,000 clones, 58% of them appearing once. This sample comprised CD4+ T cells sorted from blood, obtained at week 0. The receptors originated from a human donor with alopecia areata.

The CDR3 DNA reads TGTGCCAGTAATTGGGGCTCTGGGGCCAACGTCCTGACTTTC. Translation gives CASNWGSGANVLTF. The V call is TRBV19, the J call TRBJ2-6; D gene ambiguous. The CDR3 sequence is 14 residues long. Germline lookup yields CDR1 LNHDA and CDR2 SQIVND (reference sequence). Trimming took 7 bases from V and 0 from J, leaving 7 bases between them.

This sequence joins TRBV7-2 and TRBJ2-3; 10 bases line up with TRBD2. This CDR3 is built from 17 residues. CDR1 SGHTA and CDR2 FQGNSA come from the germline V gene. The V segment lost 5 bases and the J segment 9 bases; nucleotides outside the gene matches: 17. This CDR3 reads CASSVFTSGALPRTQYF. The CDR3 DNA reads as TGTGCCAGCAGCGTTTTTACTAGCGGGGCTCTCCCCCGCACGCAGTATTTT.

This clone showed up just once. The rearrangement joins TRBV7-2 to TRBJ2-7; 8 positions match TRBD2. The trim removed 5 bases at V and 0 bases at J, leaving 6 bases unmatched. The CDR3 extends over 15 amino acids. From germline, CDR1 is SGHTA and CDR2 FQGNSA. The CDR3 DNA sequence: TGTGCCAGCAGCGCCAGCGGGGGAGTCTCCTACGAGCAGTACTTC. Protein: CASSASGGVSYEQYF.

This clone was detected a few times. J is TRBJ2-3 and V is TRBV5-6; TRBD1 is a possible D gene (5 bases). CDR1 and CDR2 from the germline V gene are SGHDT and YYEEEE. Trimming removed 0 bases at V and 0 bases at J, with 5 bases between. This CDR3 spans 14 amino acids. DNA of the CDR3: TGTGCCAGCAGCTTGGGGACAAGCACAGATACGCAGTATTTT. Translation: CASSLGTSTDTQYF.

This rearrangement joins TRBV11-1 to TRBJ1-2; TRBD1 might be the D (5 bases). The length of the CDR3 is 13 residues. V dropped 3 bases and J dropped 1 base, with 6 bases sitting between them. The germline gives CDR1 SGHAT, CDR2 FQDESV (reference sequence). The CDR3 sequence: CASSFDSNYGYTF. CDR3 nucleotide sequence: TGTGCCAGCAGCTTTGACAGTAACTATGGCTACACCTTC.

The J gene is TRBJ1-6, the V gene TRBV27, with TRBD1 identical over 7 bases. CDR3 length equals 15 residues. From germline, CDR1 is MNHEY and CDR2 SMNVEV (reference sequence). V gave up 0 bases and J gave up 7 bases; unmatched junction bases: 3. The CDR3, as DNA: TGTGCCAGCAGTTTATCGTGGGACAGAAATTCACCCCTCCACTTT. Its protein is CASSLSWDRNSPLHF.

This clone has only a few counts. V and J are TRBV29-1 and TRBJ2-1; D is ambiguous. Germline values: CDR1 SQVTM, CDR2 ANQGSEA. This CDR3 has 13 amino acids. Trimming removed 4 bases from V and 0 bases from J, with 7 bases in between. CDR3 amino acids: CSVVPYSYNEQFF. CDR3 nucleotides: TGCAGCGTTGTCCCCTACTCCTACAATGAGCAGTTCTTC.

The V call is TRBV7-8, the J call TRBJ2-5; possibly TRBD1 or TRBD2 for D (5 bases each). V was pared by 8 bases and J by 3 bases, with 19 bases between. Germline lookup yields CDR1 SGHVS and CDR2 FQNEAQ. CDR3 length equals 15 residues. CDR3 in DNA: TGTGCCAGCCGGGACGGAACTACCAAAAAAGAGACCCAGTACTTC. Translation gives CASRDGTTKKETQYF. The complete variable domain, with remaining parts taken from reference TRBV7-8 and TRBJ2-5, reads GAGVSQSPRYKVAKRGQDVALRCDPISGHVSLFWYQQALGQGPEFLTYFQNEAQLDKSGLPSDRFFAERPEGSVSTLKIQRTQQEDSAVYLCASRDGTTKKETQYFGPGTRLLVL.